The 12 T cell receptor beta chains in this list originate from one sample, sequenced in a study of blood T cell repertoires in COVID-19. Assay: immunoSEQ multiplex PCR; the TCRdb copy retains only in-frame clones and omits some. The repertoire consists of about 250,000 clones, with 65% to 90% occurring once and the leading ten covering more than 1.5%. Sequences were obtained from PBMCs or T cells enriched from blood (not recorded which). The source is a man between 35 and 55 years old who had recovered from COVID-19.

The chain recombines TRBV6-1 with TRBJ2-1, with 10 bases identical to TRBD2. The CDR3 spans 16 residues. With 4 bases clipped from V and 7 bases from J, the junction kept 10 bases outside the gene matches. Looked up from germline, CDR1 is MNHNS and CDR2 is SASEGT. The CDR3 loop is CASSGVSSGSANEQFF. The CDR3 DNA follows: TGTGCCAGCAGTGGCGTTTCTAGCGGGAGTGCAAATGAGCAGTTCTTC.

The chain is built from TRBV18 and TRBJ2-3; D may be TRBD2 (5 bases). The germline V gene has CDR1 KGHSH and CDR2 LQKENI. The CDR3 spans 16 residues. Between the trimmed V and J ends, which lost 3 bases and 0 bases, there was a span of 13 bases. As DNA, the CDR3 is TGTGCCAGCTCACCGATTTCGGGAACTAGCACAGATACGCAGTATTTT. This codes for CASSPISGTSTDTQYF.

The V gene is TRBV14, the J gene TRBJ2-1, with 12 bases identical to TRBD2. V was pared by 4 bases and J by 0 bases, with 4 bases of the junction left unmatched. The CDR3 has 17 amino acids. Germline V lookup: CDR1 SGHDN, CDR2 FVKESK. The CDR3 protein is CASSPTSGRPSYNEQFF. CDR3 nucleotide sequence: TGTGCCAGCAGCCCCACTAGCGGGAGGCCCTCCTACAATGAGCAGTTCTTC.

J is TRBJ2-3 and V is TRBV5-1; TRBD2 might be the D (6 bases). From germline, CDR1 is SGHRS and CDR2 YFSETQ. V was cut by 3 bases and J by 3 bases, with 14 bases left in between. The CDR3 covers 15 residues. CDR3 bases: TGCGCCAGCAGCTCTCAGGGAGGAGGGACAGATACGCAGTATTTT. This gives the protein CASSSQGGGTDTQYF. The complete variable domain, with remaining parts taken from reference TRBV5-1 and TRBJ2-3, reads KAGVTQTPRYLIKTRGQQVTLSCSPISGHRSVSWYQQTPGQGLQFLFEYFSETQRNKGNFPGRFSGRQFSNSRSEMNVSTLELGDSALYLCASSSQGGGTDTQYFGPGTRLTVL.

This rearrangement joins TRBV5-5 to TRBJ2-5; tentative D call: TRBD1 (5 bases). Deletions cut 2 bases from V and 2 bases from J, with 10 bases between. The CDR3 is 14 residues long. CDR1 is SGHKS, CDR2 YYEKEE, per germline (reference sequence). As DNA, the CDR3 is TGTGCCAGCAGCTTCCGACAGCTACAAGAGACCCAGTACTTC. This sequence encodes CASSFRQLQETQYF.

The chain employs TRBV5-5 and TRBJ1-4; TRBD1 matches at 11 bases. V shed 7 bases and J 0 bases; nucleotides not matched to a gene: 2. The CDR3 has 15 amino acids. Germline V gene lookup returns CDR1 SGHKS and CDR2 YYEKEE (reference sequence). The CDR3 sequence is CASGQGAATNEKLFF. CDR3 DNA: TGTGCCAGCGGACAGGGGGCAGCAACTAATGAAAAACTGTTTTTT.

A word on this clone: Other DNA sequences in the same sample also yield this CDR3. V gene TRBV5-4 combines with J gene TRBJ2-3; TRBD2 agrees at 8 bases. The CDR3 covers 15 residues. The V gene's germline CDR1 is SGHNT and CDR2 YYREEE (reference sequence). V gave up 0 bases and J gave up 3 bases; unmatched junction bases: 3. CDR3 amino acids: CASSLGSGRTDTQYF. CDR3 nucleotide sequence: TGTGCCAGCAGCTTGGGCAGCGGGAGAACAGATACGCAGTATTTT.

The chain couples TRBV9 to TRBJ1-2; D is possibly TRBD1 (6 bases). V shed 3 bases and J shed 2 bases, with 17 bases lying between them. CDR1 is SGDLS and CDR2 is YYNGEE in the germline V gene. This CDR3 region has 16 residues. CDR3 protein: CASSAETGALNYGYTF. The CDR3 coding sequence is TGTGCCAGCAGCGCGGAGACAGGCGCTCTAAACTATGGCTACACCTTC. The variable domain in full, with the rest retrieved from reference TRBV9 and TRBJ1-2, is DSGVTQTPKHLITATGQRVTLRCSPRSGDLSVYWYQQSLDQGLQFLIQYYNGEERAKGNILERFSAQQFPDLHSELNLSSLELGDSALYFCASSAETGALNYGYTFGSGTRLTVV.

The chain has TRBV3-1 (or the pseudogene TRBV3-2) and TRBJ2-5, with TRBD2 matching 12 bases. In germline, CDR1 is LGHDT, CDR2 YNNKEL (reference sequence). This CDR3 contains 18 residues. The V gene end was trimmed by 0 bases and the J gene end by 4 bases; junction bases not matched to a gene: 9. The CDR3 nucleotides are TGTGCCAGCAGCCAAGATATGGCTAGCGGGGGGGCACGAGAGACCCAGTACTTC. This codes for CASSQDMASGGARETQYF.

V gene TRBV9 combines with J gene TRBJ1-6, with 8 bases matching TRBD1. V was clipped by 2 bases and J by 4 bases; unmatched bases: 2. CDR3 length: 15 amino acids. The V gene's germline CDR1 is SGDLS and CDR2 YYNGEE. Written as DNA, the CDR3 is TGTGCCAGCAGCGTTGGACAGGGATATAATTCACCCCTCCACTTT. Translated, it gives CASSVGQGYNSPLHF.

CDR3 DNA sequence: TGCGCCAGCAGCTTGGACAGCTCTGGAAACACCATATATTTT. It specifies CASSLDSSGNTIYF. The chain couples TRBV5-1 to TRBJ1-3; D call uncertain. The CDR3 consists of 14 residues. CDR1 SGHRS and CDR2 YFSETQ come from the germline V gene. Deletions cut 0 bases from V and 0 bases from J, with 4 bases between.

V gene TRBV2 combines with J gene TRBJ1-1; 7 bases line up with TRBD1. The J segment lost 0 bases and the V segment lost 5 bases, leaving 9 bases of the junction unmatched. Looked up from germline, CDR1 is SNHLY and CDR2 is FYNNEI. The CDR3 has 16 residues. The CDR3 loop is CASSLDRHIMNTEAFF. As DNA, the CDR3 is TGTGCCAGCAGTTTGGACAGGCATATCATGAACACTGAAGCTTTCTTT.